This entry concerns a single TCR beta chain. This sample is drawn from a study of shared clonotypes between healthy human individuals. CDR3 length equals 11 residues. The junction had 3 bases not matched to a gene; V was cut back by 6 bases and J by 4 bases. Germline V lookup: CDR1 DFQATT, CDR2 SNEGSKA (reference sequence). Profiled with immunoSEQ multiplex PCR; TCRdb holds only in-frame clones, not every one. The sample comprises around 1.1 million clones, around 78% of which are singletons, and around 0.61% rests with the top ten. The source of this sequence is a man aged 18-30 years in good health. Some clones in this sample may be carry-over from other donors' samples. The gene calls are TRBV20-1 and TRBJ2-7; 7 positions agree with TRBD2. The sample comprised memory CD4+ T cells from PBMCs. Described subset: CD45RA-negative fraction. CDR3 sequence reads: CSARGSYEQYF. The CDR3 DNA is TGCAGTGCGCGGGGGAGTTACGAGCAGTACTTC.